Below are 28 T cell receptor beta chains sequenced from a single sample in a study of T-cell memory formation after mild COVID-19. TCRdb passed the 5' RACE reads through MiXCR, listing each CDR3 protein once. The sample has under 400,000 distinct CDR3 sequences; roughly 21% are singletons. The sequenced material came from PBMCs or a T cell subset sorted from them (not recorded which). Receptors were obtained from an adult woman who had mild COVID-19 (a few samples of this study predate the infection). Cell type and time point are not known.

This chain joins TRBV5-5 and TRBJ2-1; D gene unclear. The germline V gene has CDR1 SGHKS and CDR2 YYEKEE (reference sequence). CDR3 length: 15 amino acids. The germline V and J ends were trimmed by 4 bases and 8 bases, with 19 bases remaining between them. The CDR3 protein is CASSPFDLVPDEQFF. Here the CDR3 DNA reads TGTGCCAGCAGCCCATTTGACTTGGTTCCCGATGAGCAGTTCTTC.

The CDR3 coding sequence is TGTGCCAGCAGCACTCAAGCGGGAGGGTATTCAAATGAGCAGTTCTTC. It is translated as CASSTQAGGYSNEQFF. The chain carries TRBV7-6 and TRBJ2-1; 10 nucleotides line up with TRBD2. The CDR3 runs to 16 residues. J was trimmed by 7 bases and V by 5 bases; bases with no gene match: 11. Germline lookup yields CDR1 SGHVS and CDR2 FNYEAQ. The entire variable domain, with the rest obtained from reference TRBV7-6 and TRBJ2-1, is as follows: GAGVSQSPRYKVTKRGQDVALRCDPISGHVSLYWYRQALGQGPEFLTYFNYEAQQDKSGLPNDRFSAERPEGSISTLTIQRTEQRDSAMYRCASSTQAGGYSNEQFFGPGTRLTVL.

The chain has TRBV5-1 and TRBJ2-5, with a tentative D call TRBD1 (6 bases). V dropped 0 bases and J dropped 2 bases, with 14 bases sitting between them. Germline V gene lookup returns CDR1 SGHRS and CDR2 YFSETQ. This CDR3 region has 16 residues. The CDR3 sequence: CASSLADGRGQETQYF. DNA for the CDR3: TGCGCCAGCAGCTTGGCGGACGGCAGGGGACAAGAGACCCAGTACTTC. Filled out from reference TRBV5-1 and TRBJ2-5, the complete variable domain reads KAGVTQTPRYLIKTRGQQVTLSCSPISGHRSVSWYQQTPGQGLQFLFEYFSETQRNKGNFPGRFSGRQFSNSRSEMNVSTLELGDSALYLCASSLADGRGQETQYFGPGTRLLVL.

The genes are TRBV5-1 and TRBJ1-3; D gene uncertain. CDR1 is SGHRS, CDR2 YFSETQ, per germline. CDR3 length: 15 residues. Trimming took off 1 base at V and 0 bases at J, with 8 bases between the two ends. CDR3 sequence: CASSLSQSSGNTIYF. Written as DNA, the CDR3 is TGCGCCAGCAGCTTGAGCCAGAGCTCTGGAAACACCATATATTTT.

V is TRBV11-2 and J is TRBJ2-2; 9 positions agree with TRBD2. Unmatched junction bases numbered 9, after V lost 4 bases and J lost 3 bases. The CDR3 covers 17 residues. CDR1 and CDR2 (germline): SGHAT, FQNNGV. For the CDR3, the DNA is TGTGCCAGCAGCTCTCCCGGGCGGGGGGGTTACACCGGGGAGCTGTTTTTT. It encodes CASSSPGRGGYTGELFF.

The V and J genes are TRBV7-8 and TRBJ1-6, with D possibly being TRBD1 (5 bases). Trimming removed 1 base from V and 9 bases from J, with 16 bases in between. CDR1 and CDR2 from the germline V gene are SGHVS and FQNEAQ. The CDR3 sequence is 16 residues long. The CDR3: CASSLGPRGVASPLHF. The CDR3, as DNA: TGTGCCAGCAGCTTAGGGCCAAGGGGTGTGGCTTCACCCCTCCACTTT.

In its sample, this clonotype was seen a few times. The rearrangement uses TRBV27 and TRBJ2-1; either TRBD1 or TRBD2 may supply D (7 bases each). This CDR3 has 14 residues. V shed 8 bases and J shed 5 bases, with 16 bases lying between them. Germline V gene data show CDR1 as MNHEY and CDR2 as SMNVEV (reference sequence). The CDR3 sequence is CASASQGGNNEQFF. The CDR3 DNA is TGTGCCAGCGCAAGTCAGGGGGGGAACAATGAGCAGTTCTTC.

This clonotype was seen a handful of times. V gene TRBV7-8 combines with J gene TRBJ2-1, with unresolved D. Germline V CDR1 and CDR2: SGHVS, FQNEAQ. V was trimmed by 1 base and J by 3 bases, leaving 13 bases between them. The CDR3 totals 16 residues. The CDR3: CASSLGAPSYYNEQFF. The CDR3 DNA reads as TGTGCCAGCAGCTTAGGAGCCCCCAGCTACTACAATGAGCAGTTCTTC.

This clonotype was seen more than once but under ten times. The rearrangement uses TRBV12-3 or TRBV12-4 and TRBJ2-7; 8 positions agree with TRBD1. V lost 6 bases and J lost 1; bases outside the gene matches: 5. CDR3 length: 14 residues. The CDR3 sequence is CASSWTGRSYEQYF. CDR3 DNA: TGTGCCAGCAGCTGGACAGGGCGGTCCTACGAGCAGTACTTC.

The sample holds a few counts of this clonotype. J is TRBJ2-7 and V is TRBV12-3 or TRBV12-4; 8 nucleotides agree with TRBD2. Losses at the gene ends were 7 bases for V and 2 bases for J; bases not matched to a gene: 7. The CDR3 sequence is 14 residues long. Written as DNA, the CDR3 is TGTGCCAGCAACCGGGGCGGGAGGACCTACGAGCAGTACTTC. This gives the protein CASNRGGRTYEQYF.

The rearrangement links TRBV7-6 to TRBJ2-5; D is uncertain. V was cut by 1 base and J by 4 bases, with 28 bases left in between. CDR1 and CDR2 (germline): SGHVS, FNYEAQ. The CDR3 runs to 20 residues. CDR3 sequence: CASSLGHLLTRYAVLETQYF. The CDR3 DNA follows: TGTGCCAGCAGCTTAGGACACCTCCTCACCCGTTATGCTGTGTTAGAGACCCAGTACTTC.

The J gene is TRBJ1-1, the V gene TRBV6-5; TRBD1 is a possible D gene (6 bases). V lost 0 bases and J lost 0, with 14 bases in between. CDR3 length: 17 residues. Germline CDR1 and CDR2: MNHEY and SVGAGI. CDR3 sequence: CASSYSGHRIMNTEAFF. CDR3 sequence (DNA): TGTGCCAGCAGTTACTCGGGACACAGGATCATGAACACTGAAGCTTTCTTT.

This clonotype was found a few times. The chain recombines TRBV12-3 or TRBV12-4 with TRBJ2-3; D is tentatively TRBD1 or TRBD2 (5 bases each). V was cut by 6 bases and J by 0 bases, with 13 bases left in between. CDR3 length: 15 residues. The CDR3 nucleotides are TGTGCCAGCAGGGGGATAGGGGACAGCACAGATACGCAGTATTTT. Protein product: CASRGIGDSTDTQYF.

The rearrangement links TRBV10-3 to TRBJ2-1; 8 nucleotides align to TRBD2. This CDR3 is 12 amino acids long. V lost 8 bases, J lost 8 bases, and 5 bases stayed unmatched. Per the germline V gene, CDR1 is ENHRY and CDR2 is SYGVKD. The chain's CDR3 is CAIAAREDEQFF. The CDR3 nucleotides are TGTGCCATCGCTGCGCGGGAGGATGAGCAGTTCTTC.

The chain recombines TRBV18 with TRBJ2-3; the match to TRBD1 covers 10 bases. The junction had 3 bases not matched to a gene; V was cut back by 2 bases and J by 4 bases. The CDR3 extends over 15 amino acids. CDR1 is KGHSH and CDR2 is LQKENI in the germline V gene. CDR3 amino acids: CASSPSGTGADTQYF. In nucleotides, the CDR3 is TGTGCCAGCTCACCATCCGGGACAGGGGCAGATACGCAGTATTTT.

This clonotype occurred once. The chain recombines TRBV25-1 with TRBJ2-1; 11 nucleotides agree with TRBD1. CDR1 MGHDK and CDR2 SYGVNS come from the germline V gene. V trimming: 2 bases; J trimming: 12 bases; junction bases outside the gene matches: 6. This CDR3 comprises 14 residues. CDR3 in DNA: TGTGCCAGCAGTGAACCGGGACAGGGGGTGGTGCAGTTCTTC. It translates to CASSEPGQGVVQFF.

The chain links TRBV7-8 to TRBJ2-3; D possibly uses TRBD1 or TRBD2 (5 bases each). There are 14 residues in the CDR3. The V end lost 5 bases, the J end lost 1 base, and 10 bases lay between the germline ends. Germline V gives CDR1 SGHVS, CDR2 FQNEAQ. CDR3 amino acids: CASSRDLRTDTQYF. CDR3 DNA sequence: TGTGCCAGCAGCCGGGACCTTCGCACAGATACGCAGTATTTT.

This chain connects TRBV2 to TRBJ2-3, with a tentative D call TRBD2 (5 bases). Germline-derived CDR1 and CDR2 are SNHLY and FYNNEI. V dropped 7 bases and J dropped 0 bases, with 14 bases sitting between them. This CDR3 contains 15 residues. The CDR3 DNA sequence: TGTGCCAGCAACCCCTGGCGGACTAGCACAGATACGCAGTATTTT. It specifies CASNPWRTSTDTQYF.

This clonotype was recorded a few times. This chain uses TRBV27 with TRBJ2-1; 7 bases agree with TRBD2. V lost 5 bases to trimming and J lost 6 bases; unmatched junction nucleotides: 13. From germline, CDR1 is MNHEY and CDR2 SMNVEV (reference sequence). The CDR3 is 16 residues long. This CDR3 is CASSIKWGGSANEQFF. DNA for the CDR3: TGTGCCAGCAGTATTAAGTGGGGAGGGTCGGCCAATGAGCAGTTCTTC.

The chain carries TRBV3-1 and TRBJ1-4; D gene ambiguous. V dropped 4 bases and J dropped 3 bases, with 12 bases sitting between them. Germline CDR1 is LGHDT and CDR2 is YNNKEL (reference sequence). The CDR3 extends over 15 amino acids. The CDR3 loop is CASSRYQVANEKLFF. DNA for the CDR3: TGTGCCAGCAGCCGATATCAGGTGGCTAATGAAAAACTGTTTTTT.

V and J are TRBV20-1 and TRBJ2-5; D is unclear. The germline V gene has CDR1 DFQATT and CDR2 SNEGSKA (reference sequence). This CDR3 has 11 residues. Deletions cut 2 bases from V and 2 bases from J, with 3 bases between. Written as DNA, the CDR3 is TGCAGTGCTAGAATTCAAGAGACCCAGTACTTC. This sequence encodes CSARIQETQYF.

This chain connects TRBV18 to TRBJ2-1; 8 nucleotides match TRBD2. This CDR3 is 17 amino acids long. Trimming removed 3 bases from V and 4 bases from J; junction bases left unmatched: 11. From germline, CDR1 is KGHSH and CDR2 LQKENI. The CDR3 spells CASSPPLRGGVYNEQFF. The DNA of the CDR3 is TGTGCCAGCTCACCTCCCCTCCGGGGGGGGGTTTACAATGAGCAGTTCTTC. The full variable domain, completed using reference TRBV18 and TRBJ2-1, is NAGVMQNPRHLVRRRGQEARLRCSPMKGHSHVYWYRQLPEEGLKFMVYLQKENIIDESGMPKERFSAEFPKEGPSILRIQQVVRGDSAAYFCASSPPLRGGVYNEQFFGPGTRLTVL.

Ten or more counts support this clonotype. The chain's CDR3 is CASSPRGPNTGELFF. The CDR3 bases are TGTGCCAGCAGCCCCCGGGGCCCGAACACCGGGGAGCTGTTTTTT. This chain connects TRBV5-5 to TRBJ2-2, with D possibly called TRBD1 or TRBD2 (5 bases each). Per germline, CDR1 SGHKS and CDR2 YYEKEE (reference sequence). The CDR3 runs 15 residues. V was shortened by 4 bases and J by 0 bases, with 10 bases between the two germline ends.

V gene TRBV12-3 or TRBV12-4 combines with J gene TRBJ1-2, with 9 bases lining up with TRBD1. The CDR3 consists of 15 residues. V shed 2 bases and J 8 bases; nucleotides not matched to a gene: 9. In DNA form, the CDR3 reads TGTGCCAGCAGTTTATGGGACAGGGAGACTTTAGGCTACACCTTC. Protein: CASSLWDRETLGYTF.

The gene calls are TRBV7-3 and TRBJ2-3, with TRBD1 matching 7 bases. The CDR3 runs to 15 residues. V shed 3 bases, J shed 1 base, and the junction held 4 bases outside the gene matches. CDR1 and CDR2 (germline): SGHTA, FQGTGA. CDR3 in amino acids: CASSFDRVGTDTQYF. The CDR3 bases are TGTGCCAGCAGCTTCGACAGGGTTGGCACAGATACGCAGTATTTT.

This clonotype has just a few counts. The chain couples TRBV18 to TRBJ1-2; D is unresolved. There are 16 residues in the CDR3. V gave up 3 bases and J gave up 0 bases, with 14 bases separating them. Germline V gene lookup returns CDR1 KGHSH and CDR2 LQKENI. The CDR3 loop is CASSPERTAANYGYTF. The CDR3 DNA is TGTGCCAGCTCACCTGAAAGGACGGCCGCTAACTATGGCTACACCTTC.

V usage is TRBV12-3 or TRBV12-4 and J usage is TRBJ2-7, with 8 bases identical to TRBD1. This CDR3 contains 13 residues. J was trimmed by 4 bases and V by 2 bases; bases with no gene match: 1. This chain's CDR3 is CASSLHRGYEQYF. The CDR3 DNA sequence: TGTGCCAGCAGTTTACACAGGGGGTACGAGCAGTACTTC.

The chain joins TRBV28 to TRBJ2-5; a weak D match, TRBD2 (5 bases). This CDR3 is built from 15 residues. Germline lookup yields CDR1 MDHEN and CDR2 SYDVKM. V was trimmed by 6 bases and J by 10 bases, leaving 24 bases between them. The CDR3 protein is CASSYSGLREGIQYF. The CDR3 bases are TGTGCCAGCAGCTACAGCGGATTGAGAGAAGGTATCCAGTACTTC.